This TCR beta chain derives from a study of T cells after yellow fever vaccination. Study-level background: Low-cell-number fractions underwent preparation using SMART-Seq v4 Ultra Low Input.

Notes on this clonotype: The target antigen is unknown.

With 4 bases clipped from V and 2 bases from J, the junction kept 11 bases outside the gene matches. The CDR3 has 17 amino acids. Looked up from germline, CDR1 is SEHNR and CDR2 is FQNEAQ (reference sequence). Study findings and constraints: Contaminating bulk clonotypes could be abundant in FACS-sorted repertoires.

One entry per CDR3 protein, called by TCRdb with MiXCR from the 5' RACE reads. The profile covers about 430,000 distinct CDR3 sequences, with around 19% appearing a single time and roughly 19% taken by the ten largest. The receptor comes from a young man who received the YFV17D yellow fever vaccine. Here the sequenced sample was PBMCs, taken before the yellow fever booster vaccination. The gene calls are TRBV7-9 and TRBJ2-3; TRBD1 matches at 8 bases. The CDR3 loop reads CASSSDDWTGPTDTQYF. The CDR3 coding sequence is TGTGCCAGCAGCTCCGACGATTGGACAGGGCCCACAGATACGCAGTATTTT.